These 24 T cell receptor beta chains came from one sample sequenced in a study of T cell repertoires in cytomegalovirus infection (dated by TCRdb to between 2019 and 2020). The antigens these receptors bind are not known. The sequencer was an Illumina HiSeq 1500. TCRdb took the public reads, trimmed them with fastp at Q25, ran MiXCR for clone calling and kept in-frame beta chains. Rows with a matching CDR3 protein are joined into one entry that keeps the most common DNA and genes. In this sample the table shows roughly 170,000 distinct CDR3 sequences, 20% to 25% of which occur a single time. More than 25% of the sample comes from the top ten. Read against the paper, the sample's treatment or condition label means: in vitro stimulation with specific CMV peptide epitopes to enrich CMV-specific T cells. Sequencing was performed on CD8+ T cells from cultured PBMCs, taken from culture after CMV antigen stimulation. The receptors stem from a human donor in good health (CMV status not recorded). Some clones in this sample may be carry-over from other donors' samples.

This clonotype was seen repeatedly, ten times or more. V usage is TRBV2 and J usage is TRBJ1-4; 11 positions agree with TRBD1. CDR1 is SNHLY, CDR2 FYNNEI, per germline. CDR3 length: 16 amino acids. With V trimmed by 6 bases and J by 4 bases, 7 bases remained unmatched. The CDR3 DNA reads TGTGCCAGCAGCGCGGGACAGGGGGGTCTTAATGAAAAACTGTTTTTT. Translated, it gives CASSAGQGGLNEKLFF.

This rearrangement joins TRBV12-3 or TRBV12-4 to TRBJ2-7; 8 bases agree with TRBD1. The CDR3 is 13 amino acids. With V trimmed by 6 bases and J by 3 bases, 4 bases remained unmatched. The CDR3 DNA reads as TGTGCCAGCAGGACAGGGGCAAACTACGAGCAGTACTTC. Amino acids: CASRTGANYEQYF.

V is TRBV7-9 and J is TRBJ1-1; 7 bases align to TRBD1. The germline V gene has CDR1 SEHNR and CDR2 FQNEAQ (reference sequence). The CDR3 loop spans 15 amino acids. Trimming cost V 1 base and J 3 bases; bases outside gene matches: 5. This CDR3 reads CASSLGQGVDTEAFF. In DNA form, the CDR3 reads TGTGCCAGCAGCTTAGGGCAGGGGGTTGACACTGAAGCTTTCTTT.

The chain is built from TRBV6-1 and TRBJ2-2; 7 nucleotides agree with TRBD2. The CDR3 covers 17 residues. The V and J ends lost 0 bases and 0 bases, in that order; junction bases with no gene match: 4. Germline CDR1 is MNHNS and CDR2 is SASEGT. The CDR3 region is CASSEARGGTNTGELFF. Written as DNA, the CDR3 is TGTGCCAGCAGTGAAGCCCGCGGGGGTACGAACACCGGGGAGCTGTTTTTT.

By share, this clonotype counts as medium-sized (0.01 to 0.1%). Here the CDR3 reads CASNLRASGGYTF. As DNA, the CDR3 is TGTGCCAGCAATCTCCGGGCCTCGGGGGGCTACACCTTC. The genes are TRBV12-3 or TRBV12-4 and TRBJ1-2; no reliable D call. This CDR3 spans 13 amino acids. V lost 7 bases and J 8 bases, leaving 17 bases between the germline ends.

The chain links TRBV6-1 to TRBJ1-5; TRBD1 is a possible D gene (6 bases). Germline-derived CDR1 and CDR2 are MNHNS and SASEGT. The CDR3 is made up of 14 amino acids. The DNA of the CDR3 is TGTGCAGCAGGGGTAGGGGGGGACAATCAGCCCCAGCATTTT. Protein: CAAGVGGDNQPQHF.

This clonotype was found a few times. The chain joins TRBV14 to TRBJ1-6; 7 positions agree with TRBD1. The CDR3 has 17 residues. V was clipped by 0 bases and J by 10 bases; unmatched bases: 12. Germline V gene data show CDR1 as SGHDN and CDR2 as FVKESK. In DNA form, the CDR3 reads TGTGCCAGCAGCCAAGAAGTCAGAGACAGGGCCAGGTCACCCCTCCACTTT. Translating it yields CASSQEVRDRARSPLHF.

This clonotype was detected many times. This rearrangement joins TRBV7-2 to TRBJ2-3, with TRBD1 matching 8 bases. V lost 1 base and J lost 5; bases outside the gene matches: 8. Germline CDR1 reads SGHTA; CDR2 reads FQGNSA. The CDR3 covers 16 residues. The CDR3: CASSLGGRGLIDTQYF. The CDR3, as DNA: TGTGCCAGCAGCTTAGGTGGCAGGGGGCTCATAGATACGCAGTATTTT.

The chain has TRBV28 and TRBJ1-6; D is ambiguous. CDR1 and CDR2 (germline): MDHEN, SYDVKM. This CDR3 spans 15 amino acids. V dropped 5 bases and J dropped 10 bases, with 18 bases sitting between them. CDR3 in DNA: TGTGCCAGCAGTGAATTCGGGCCCCCTAGCTCACCCCTCCACTTT. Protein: CASSEFGPPSSPLHF.

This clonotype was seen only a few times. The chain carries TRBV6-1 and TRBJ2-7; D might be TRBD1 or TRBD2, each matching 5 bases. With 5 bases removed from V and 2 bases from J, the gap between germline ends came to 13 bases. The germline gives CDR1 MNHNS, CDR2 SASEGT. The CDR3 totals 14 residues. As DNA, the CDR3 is TGTGCCAGCAGTTACGGGGCTGGTACCTACGAGCAGTACTTC. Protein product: CASSYGAGTYEQYF.

In DNA, the CDR3 is TGTGCCAGCAGCTTCAGTTCCACAGATACGCAGTATTTT. Protein: CASSFSSTDTQYF. The V call is TRBV7-9, the J call TRBJ2-3; D gene ambiguous. CDR1 is SEHNR and CDR2 is FQNEAQ in the germline V gene (reference sequence). The CDR3 covers 13 residues. Trimming left V 3 bases short and J 2 bases short, with 6 bases between.

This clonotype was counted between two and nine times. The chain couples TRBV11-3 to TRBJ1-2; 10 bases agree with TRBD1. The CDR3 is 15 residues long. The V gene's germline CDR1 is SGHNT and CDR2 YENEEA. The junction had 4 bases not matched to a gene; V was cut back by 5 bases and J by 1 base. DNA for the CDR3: TGTGCCAGCAGCGACGGGACAGGGGTTAACTATGGCTACACCTTC. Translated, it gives CASSDGTGVNYGYTF.

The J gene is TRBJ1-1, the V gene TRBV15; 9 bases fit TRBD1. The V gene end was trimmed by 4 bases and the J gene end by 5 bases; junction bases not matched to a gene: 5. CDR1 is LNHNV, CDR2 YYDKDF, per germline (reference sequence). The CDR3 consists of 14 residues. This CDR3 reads CATSTRTGETEAFF. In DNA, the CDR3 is TGTGCCACCAGCACACGGACAGGGGAGACTGAAGCTTTCTTT.

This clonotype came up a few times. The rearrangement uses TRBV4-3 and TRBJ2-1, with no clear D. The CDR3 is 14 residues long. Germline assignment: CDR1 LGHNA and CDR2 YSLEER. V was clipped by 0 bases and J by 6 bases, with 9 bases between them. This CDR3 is CASSQDQALNEQFF. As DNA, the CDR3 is TGCGCCAGCAGCCAAGATCAGGCCCTCAATGAGCAGTTCTTC.

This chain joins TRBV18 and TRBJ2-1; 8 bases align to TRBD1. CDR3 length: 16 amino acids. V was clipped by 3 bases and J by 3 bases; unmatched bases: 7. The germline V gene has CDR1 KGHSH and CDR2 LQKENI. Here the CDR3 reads CASSPGQGSHYNEQFF. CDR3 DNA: TGTGCCAGCTCACCTGGACAGGGCAGTCACTACAATGAGCAGTTCTTC.

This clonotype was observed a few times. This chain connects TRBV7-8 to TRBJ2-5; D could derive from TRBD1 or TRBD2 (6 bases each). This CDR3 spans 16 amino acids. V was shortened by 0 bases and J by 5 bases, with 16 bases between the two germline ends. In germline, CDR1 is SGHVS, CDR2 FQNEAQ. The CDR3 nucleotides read TGTGCCAGCAGCTTAGCAGCGGAGGGGGGCCGGGAGACCCAGTACTTC. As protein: CASSLAAEGGRETQYF.

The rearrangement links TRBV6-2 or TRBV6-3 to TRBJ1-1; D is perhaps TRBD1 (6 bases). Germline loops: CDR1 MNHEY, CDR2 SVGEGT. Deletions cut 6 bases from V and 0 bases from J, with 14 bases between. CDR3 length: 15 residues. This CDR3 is CASRWGGDMNTEAFF. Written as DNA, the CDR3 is TGTGCCAGCAGGTGGGGTGGGGACATGAACACTGAAGCTTTCTTT.

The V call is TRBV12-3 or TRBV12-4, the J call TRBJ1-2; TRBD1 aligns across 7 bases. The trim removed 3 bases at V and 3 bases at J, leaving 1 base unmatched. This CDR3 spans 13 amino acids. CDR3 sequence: CASSLGTDYGYTF. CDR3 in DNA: TGTGCCAGCAGTTTGGGGACAGACTATGGCTACACCTTC.

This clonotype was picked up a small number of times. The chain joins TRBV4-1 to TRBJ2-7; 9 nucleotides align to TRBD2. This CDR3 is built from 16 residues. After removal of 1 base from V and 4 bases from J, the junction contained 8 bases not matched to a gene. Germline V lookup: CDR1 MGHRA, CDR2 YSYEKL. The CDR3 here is CASSQGIAGAAYEQYF. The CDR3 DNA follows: TGCGCCAGCAGCCAAGGCATAGCGGGGGCCGCTTACGAGCAGTACTTC.

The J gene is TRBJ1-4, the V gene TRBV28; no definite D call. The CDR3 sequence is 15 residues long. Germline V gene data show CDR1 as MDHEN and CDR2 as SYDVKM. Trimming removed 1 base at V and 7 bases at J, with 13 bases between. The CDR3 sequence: CASSLSTLMGEKLFF. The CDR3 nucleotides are TGTGCCAGCAGTTTATCTACCCTGATGGGTGAAAAACTGTTTTTT.

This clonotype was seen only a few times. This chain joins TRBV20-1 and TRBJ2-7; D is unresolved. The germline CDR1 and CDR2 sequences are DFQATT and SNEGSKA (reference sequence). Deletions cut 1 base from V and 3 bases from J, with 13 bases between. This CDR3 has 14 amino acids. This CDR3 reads CSARGSTLLYEQYF. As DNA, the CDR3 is TGCAGTGCTAGAGGCTCAACATTACTCTACGAGCAGTACTTC.

The CDR3 reads CASSDGGRSYEQYF. DNA of the CDR3: TGTGCCAGCAGTGACGGAGGGAGGTCCTACGAGCAGTACTTC. This sequence joins TRBV25-1 and TRBJ2-7; maybe TRBD2 (6 bases). Germline V gene lookup returns CDR1 MGHDK and CDR2 SYGVNS. The CDR3 spans 14 residues. Trimming shortened V by 3 bases and J by 1 base, and 10 bases separated the two germline ends.

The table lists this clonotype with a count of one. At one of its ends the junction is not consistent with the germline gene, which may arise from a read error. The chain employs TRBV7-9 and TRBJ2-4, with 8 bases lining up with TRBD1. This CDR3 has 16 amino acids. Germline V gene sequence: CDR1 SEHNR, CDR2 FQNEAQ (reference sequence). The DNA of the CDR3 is TGTGCCAGCAGCTTAGGTCAGGGGGCGCCCAAAAACAGTCAGTACTTC. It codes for CASSLGQGAPKNSQYF.

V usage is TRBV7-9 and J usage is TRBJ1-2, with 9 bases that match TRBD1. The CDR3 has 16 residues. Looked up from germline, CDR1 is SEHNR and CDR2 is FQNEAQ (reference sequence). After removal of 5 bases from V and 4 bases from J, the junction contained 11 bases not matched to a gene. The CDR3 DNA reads TGTGCCAGCAGCCATCCGGGACAGGGTATCCTCTATGGCTACACCTTC. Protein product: CASSHPGQGILYGYTF.